This T cell receptor (beta chain) was documented in a study of blood T cells in healthy people across ages. About the study: For every two T cells, template switching captured about one barcoded beta molecule. Study conclusions and caveats: Samples with more naive T cells showed higher observed beta diversity.

With regard to this clonotype: Antigen specificity is unknown.

Per-sample yields of isolated PBMCs were at least 6 million. The use of a sample-barcoded 5' primer and a J-beta primer mix characterized a second PCR of roughly 6 to 11 cycles. TCRdb re-called the 5' RACE reads with MiXCR, one entry per CDR3 protein. The sample has 600,000 or so distinct CDR3 sequences, over 20% seen once. CDR1 and CDR2 from the germline V gene are SGHRS and YFSETQ. The J segment lost 4 bases and the V segment lost 1 base, leaving 5 bases of the junction unmatched. This CDR3 has 16 amino acids. The V and J genes are TRBV5-1 and TRBJ1-1; 12 positions agree with TRBD1. This clonotype was obtained from a man aged 65-85 years in good health. The specimen was blood. The CDR3 reads CASSLRDRGLRTEAFF. CDR3 in DNA: TGCGCCAGCAGCTTGCGGGACAGGGGGCTTCGCACTGAAGCTTTCTTT.